The present entry profiles one TCR beta chain with its context. Individual cDNA molecules each received unique molecular identifiers attached to them. TCRdb reprocessed the 5' RACE reads via MiXCR and lists one record per CDR3 protein. Of around 70,000 distinct CDR3 sequences in the sample, 9.1% are singletons; the top ten hold 2.5% to 3.5%. The data originate from a study of early T cells in non-severe SARS-CoV-2 infection. The overall study: Sequencing of unsorted whole blood was done on bulk RNA, leaving chains unpaired.

The V gene lost 4 bases and the J gene lost 5 bases, with 11 bases spanning the gap. Germline CDR1 is SQVTM and CDR2 is ANQGSEA. This CDR3 is built from 13 residues. The TCR sequence derives from an adult who was a healthcare worker with PCR-confirmed SARS-CoV-2 infection or an uninfected control (not recorded which). The sequenced sample consisted of whole blood. The chain couples TRBV29-1 to TRBJ2-2, with D tentatively TRBD1 (6 bases). The CDR3 sequence: CSVGHRVTGELFF. The DNA of the CDR3 is TGCAGCGTTGGGCACAGGGTTACCGGGGAGCTGTTTTTT.